The entry below gives a single T cell receptor (beta chain) sequence along with its context. Its specificity is not known. PCR primers comprised 60 Vbeta and 13 Jbeta primers. This table comes from immunoSEQ multiplex PCR, and its TCRdb copy is limited to in-frame clones, with some not included. The sample holds 150,000 to 200,000 clones, over 65% seen once. The CDR3 consists of 11 residues. CDR1 and CDR2 from the germline V gene are MDHEN and SYDVKM. Trimming took 6 bases from V and 5 from J, leaving 5 bases between them. This record belongs to a study of cytomegalovirus exposure and HLA in healthy donors. Study-wide results and caveats: Clonal expansion, a later analysis showed, was greater in HLA-associated TCR beta chains than in equally common others.

This TCR came from a man aged 35 to 55 in good health and CMV-seropositive. This sequence joins TRBV28 and TRBJ1-3; D possibly corresponds to TRBD1 (5 bases). The sequencing input was PBMCs. The CDR3 is CASRGRNTIYF. The CDR3 coding sequence is TGTGCCAGCAGGGGGCGAAACACCATATATTTT. Full variable domain (remainder filled in from reference TRBV28 and TRBJ1-3): DVKVTQSSRYLVKRTGEKVFLECVQDMDHENMFWYRQDPGLGLRLIYFSYDVKMKEKGDIPEGYSVSREKKERFSLILESASTNQTSMYLCASRGRNTIYFGEGSWLTVV.